This TCR beta chain derives from a study of T cells in narcolepsy. General observations from the study: HCRT-specific and TRIB2-specific autoreactive clonotypes appeared among same-patient CSF and blood CD4+ clonotypes. Autoreactive clone sequences were missing from some blood memory CD4+ repertoires.

Concerning this clone: What it binds is not known.

V dropped 4 bases and J dropped 4 bases, with 2 bases sitting between them. This CDR3 region has 11 residues. Germline assignment: CDR1 SNHLY and CDR2 FYNNEI. Profiled with immunoSEQ multiplex PCR; TCRdb holds only in-frame clones, not every one. The table has 25,000 to 30,000 clones, around 78% seen once. This sequence was found in a human donor with narcolepsy. The sample comprised CD45RA- memory CD4+ T cells from PBMCs. This chain joins TRBV2 and TRBJ2-1; D is ambiguous. The CDR3 nucleotides are TGTGCCAGCAGTGGTTACAATGAGCAGTTCTTC. It yields the protein CASSGYNEQFF.